These 26 T cell receptor beta chains share one sample of origin, sequenced in a study of T-cell memory formation after mild COVID-19. TCRdb re-derived calls from the 5' RACE reads in MiXCR, one entry per CDR3 protein. The sample holds hundreds of thousands of distinct CDR3 sequences, about a sixth seen once. The sample comprised PBMCs or a T cell subset sorted from them (not recorded which). Receptor source: an adult woman who had mild COVID-19 (a few samples of this study predate the infection). Cell type and time point are not known.

In its sample, this clonotype was seen a few times. The gene calls are TRBV9 and TRBJ2-1, with 7 positions matching TRBD1. V was pared by 0 bases and J by 7 bases, with 13 bases of the junction left unmatched. CDR1 is SGDLS, CDR2 YYNGEE, per germline. This CDR3 is 17 amino acids long. The CDR3, as DNA: TGTGCCAGCAGCGTAGATCCTTGGACAGGCGGTTCGAATGAGCAGTTCTTC. It specifies CASSVDPWTGGSNEQFF. Based on the CDR3 plus reference TRBV9 and TRBJ2-1, the full variable domain is DSGVTQTPKHLITATGQRVTLRCSPRSGDLSVYWYQQSLDQGLQFLIQYYNGEERAKGNILERFSAQQFPDLHSELNLSSLELGDSALYFCASSVDPWTGGSNEQFFGPGTRLTVL.

The chain couples TRBV7-9 to TRBJ2-3; possibly TRBD1 or TRBD2 for D (6 bases each). V lost 3 bases and J 6 bases, leaving 16 bases between the germline ends. Germline CDR1 and CDR2: SEHNR and FQNEAQ (reference sequence). The CDR3 length is 15 residues. DNA for the CDR3: TGTGCCAGCAGCTTTAGGGGGACTGTTCTTGATACGCAGTATTTT. Translated: CASSFRGTVLDTQYF. The whole variable domain, filled in from reference TRBV7-9 and TRBJ2-3, reads DTGVSQNPRHKITKRGQNVTFRCDPISEHNRLYWYRQTLGQGPEFLTYFQNEAQLEKSRLLSDRFSAERPKGSFSTLEIQRTEQGDSAMYLCASSFRGTVLDTQYFGPGTRLTVL.

J is TRBJ2-7 and V is TRBV7-9; D is unresolved. The CDR3 totals 12 residues. The V and J ends lost 0 bases and 6 bases respectively, with 6 bases between them. Germline V gives CDR1 SEHNR, CDR2 FQNEAQ (reference sequence). CDR3 DNA: TGTGCCAGCAGCTTAGCTTTCGGCGAGCAGTACTTC. Its protein product is CASSLAFGEQYF.

This clonotype showed up just a few times. In DNA form, the CDR3 reads TGTGCCAGCAGCTTAGCCGGACCTACTAATGAAAAACTGTTTTTT. This codes for CASSLAGPTNEKLFF. This chain joins TRBV7-9 and TRBJ1-4; no clear D gene. The germline V and J ends were trimmed by 0 bases and 2 bases, with 7 bases remaining between them. The germline CDR1 and CDR2 sequences are SEHNR and FQNEAQ (reference sequence). This CDR3 region has 15 residues.

The V and J genes are TRBV12-3 or TRBV12-4 and TRBJ2-1; 15 nucleotides agree with TRBD2. The CDR3 consists of 17 residues. The V and J ends lost 0 bases and 9 bases, in that order; junction bases with no gene match: 6. The CDR3 region has the DNA TGTGCCAGCAGTTTAGCGATCGGACTAGCGGGAGGGAGTGAGCAGTTCTTC. Its translation: CASSLAIGLAGGSEQFF.

The chain employs TRBV6-5 and TRBJ1-2; no firm D call. Germline V gene data show CDR1 as MNHEY and CDR2 as SVGAGI. This CDR3 has 14 amino acids. Trimming removed 2 bases from V and 4 bases from J, with 11 bases in between. This CDR3 is CASSYGPATYGYTF. For the CDR3, the DNA is TGTGCCAGCAGTTACGGGCCAGCGACCTATGGCTACACCTTC.

This clonotype was counted only a few times. The rearrangement uses TRBV7-9 and TRBJ2-7; D is ambiguous. CDR1 is SEHNR, CDR2 FQNEAQ, per germline (reference sequence). Trimming took off 8 bases at V and 3 bases at J, with 8 bases between the two ends. This CDR3 comprises 11 residues. The CDR3 spells CASRSGYEQYF. CDR3 sequence (DNA): TGTGCCAGCCGCTCAGGCTACGAGCAGTACTTC.

This chain connects TRBV15 to TRBJ2-1; TRBD2 might be the D (6 bases). Germline CDR1 and CDR2: LNHNV and YYDKDF (reference sequence). The CDR3 consists of 15 residues. V dropped 7 bases and J dropped 4 bases, with 17 bases sitting between them. CDR3 bases: TGTGCCACCACCCGAGGAGGGGCGGGGTACAATGAGCAGTTCTTC. It is translated as CATTRGGAGYNEQFF. Full variable domain (rest looked up from reference TRBV15 and TRBJ2-1): DAMVIQNPRYQVTQFGKPVTLSCSQTLNHNVMYWYQQKSSQAPKLLFHYYDKDFNNEADTPDNFQSRRPNTSFCFLDIRSPGLGDTAMYLCATTRGGAGYNEQFFGPGTRLTVL.

Only a few counts were recorded for this clonotype. V is TRBV5-4 and J is TRBJ2-7; weak D call: TRBD2 (6 bases). The CDR3 is 13 amino acids. V lost 0 bases and J lost 7, with 11 bases in between. Germline CDR1 reads SGHNT; CDR2 reads YYREEE (reference sequence). The CDR3 DNA is TGTGCCAGCAGCTTGGCCACGGCGGGGGAGCAGTACTTC. It encodes CASSLATAGEQYF.

The sample holds a few counts of this clonotype. This chain joins TRBV7-9 and TRBJ2-5; 8 positions agree with TRBD1. This CDR3 is 17 amino acids long. V was clipped by 5 bases and J by 6 bases; unmatched bases: 17. Germline V lookup: CDR1 SEHNR, CDR2 FQNEAQ (reference sequence). The CDR3 reads CASSLGSFSGGVQTQYF. The CDR3 bases are TGTGCCAGCAGCCTTGGGAGTTTTTCAGGGGGCGTACAGACCCAGTACTTC.

This rearrangement joins TRBV9 to TRBJ1-1; D remains ambiguous. The V end was cut by 0 bases, the J end by 1 base, with 16 bases between. The length of the CDR3 is 17 residues. CDR1 SGDLS and CDR2 YYNGEE come from the germline V gene. CDR3 protein: CASSVEAGWVGNTEAFF. The CDR3 DNA follows: TGTGCCAGCAGCGTAGAGGCCGGGTGGGTTGGGAACACTGAAGCTTTCTTT.

This clonotype was picked up many times. The rearrangement joins TRBV6-2 or TRBV6-3 to TRBJ2-2; no reliable D call. Germline V gives CDR1 MNHEY, CDR2 SVGEGT. Trimming left V 0 bases short and J 4 bases short, with 6 bases between. The CDR3 extends over 14 amino acids. The CDR3 sequence: CASSYSGSTGELFF. As DNA, the CDR3 is TGTGCCAGCAGTTACTCGGGAAGCACCGGGGAGCTGTTTTTT.

The chain uses TRBV4-2 and TRBJ2-1, with D perhaps TRBD2 (6 bases). CDR3 length equals 15 residues. V lost 3 bases and J lost 4, with 13 bases in between. The V gene's germline CDR1 is LGHNA and CDR2 YNFKEQ. The CDR3 DNA follows: TGTGCCAGCAGCCAGAGGGGACTCGGTTACAATGAGCAGTTCTTC. Its protein is CASSQRGLGYNEQFF.

The table lists this clonotype with a few counts. CDR3 sequence: CAWSGQGVGGQYF. Written as DNA, the CDR3 is TGTGCCTGGAGTGGGCAGGGAGTGGGGGGGCAGTACTTC. V and J are TRBV30 and TRBJ2-7, with D possibly TRBD2 on 6 matching bases. Germline V gene lookup returns CDR1 GTSNPN and CDR2 SVGIG (reference sequence). The V end was cut by 1 base, the J end by 9 bases, with 16 bases between. The CDR3 is made up of 13 amino acids. The complete variable domain, with remaining parts taken from reference TRBV30 and TRBJ2-7, reads SQTIHQWPATLVQPVGSPLSLECTVEGTSNPNLYWYRQAAGRGLQLLFYSVGIGQISSEVPQNLSASRPQDRQFILSSKKLLLSDSGFYLCAWSGQGVGGQYFGPGTRLTVT.

This clonotype was counted a few times. The chain combines TRBV15 with TRBJ1-5; D gene unclear. This CDR3 comprises 13 residues. CDR1 is LNHNV, CDR2 YYDKDF, per germline (reference sequence). V shed 1 base and J shed 6 bases, with 7 bases lying between them. The CDR3 here is CATSRGLGQPQHF. In nucleotides, the CDR3 is TGTGCCACCAGCAGAGGCCTAGGTCAGCCCCAGCATTTT.

The gene calls are TRBV4-3 and TRBJ2-7, with TRBD2 identical over 9 bases. Trimming at V came to 3 bases and at J to 7 bases, leaving 13 bases not matched to a gene. The CDR3 is 16 amino acids. Germline loops: CDR1 LGHNA, CDR2 YSLEER. In DNA, the CDR3 is TGCGCCAGCAGCCAGTCCGGACGAGCGGGAGGCGAAGAGCAGTACTTC. It specifies CASSQSGRAGGEEQYF.

This clonotype has just a few counts. The rearrangement joins TRBV5-1 to TRBJ1-1, with D unclear. V was shortened by 4 bases and J by 1 base, with 8 bases between the two germline ends. This CDR3 is built from 13 residues. Germline assignment: CDR1 SGHRS and CDR2 YFSETQ. CDR3 DNA sequence: TGCGCCAGCAGCACCGGGTGGAACACTGAAGCTTTCTTT. It yields the protein CASSTGWNTEAFF.

This chain uses TRBV6-2 or TRBV6-3 with TRBJ2-3; 7 nucleotides line up with TRBD1. The CDR3 is 17 amino acids. Germline CDR1 and CDR2: MNHEY and SVGEGT. V was pared by 2 bases and J by 0 bases, with 8 bases of the junction left unmatched. The CDR3 DNA is TGTGCCAGCAGTTACCCCATAGACAGGGATAGCACAGATACGCAGTATTTT. Encoded protein: CASSYPIDRDSTDTQYF.

In its sample, this clonotype was seen a few times. The V call is TRBV3-1, the J call TRBJ2-2, with 7 bases matching TRBD1. The V gene end was trimmed by 3 bases and the J gene end by 5 bases; junction bases not matched to a gene: 6. The CDR3 is 15 residues long. Per the germline V gene, CDR1 is LGHDT and CDR2 is YNNKEL (reference sequence). The CDR3, as DNA: TGTGCCAGCAGCCACACGGGACAGAGGACCGGGGAGCTGTTTTTT. Protein product: CASSHTGQRTGELFF.

In this sample, this clonotype turned up a few times. CDR3 in DNA: TGTGCCAGCACCCCGGAACCCGCTTACAGATATCTGGATACGCAGTATTTT. It translates to CASTPEPAYRYLDTQYF. This chain links TRBV7-8 with TRBJ2-3, with D unresolved. Per germline, CDR1 SGHVS and CDR2 FQNEAQ. The CDR3 covers 17 residues. Trimming left V 7 bases short and J 6 bases short, with 26 bases between.

CDR3 sequence (DNA): TGCGCCAGCAGCTCACAGGGTAGCACTGAAGCTTTCTTT. Protein product: CASSSQGSTEAFF. The chain combines TRBV5-1 with TRBJ1-1; the D gene is possibly TRBD1 (6 bases). Germline CDR1 and CDR2: SGHRS and YFSETQ. This CDR3 has 13 amino acids. V was cut by 3 bases and J by 4 bases, with 10 bases left in between.

This chain joins TRBV18 and TRBJ1-2; D may be TRBD1 (5 bases). Looked up from germline, CDR1 is KGHSH and CDR2 is LQKENI. Trimming took off 5 bases at V and 8 bases at J, with 18 bases between the two ends. The CDR3 is 14 residues long. The CDR3 nucleotides are TGTGCCAGCTCATCATACAGGAATGGGAAAGGCTACACCTTC. Its protein product is CASSSYRNGKGYTF.

This clonotype turned up a few times. The rearrangement links TRBV19 to TRBJ2-1, with D perhaps TRBD2 (7 bases). The CDR3 consists of 18 residues. The germline V gene has CDR1 LNHDA and CDR2 SQIVND (reference sequence). Trimming stripped 0 bases from V and 0 bases from J, with 15 bases between. CDR3 region: CASSIEGGGSSSYNEQFF. The CDR3 region has the DNA TGTGCCAGTAGTATAGAGGGGGGGGGCTCAAGCTCCTACAATGAGCAGTTCTTC. Full variable domain (rest looked up from reference TRBV19 and TRBJ2-1): DGGITQSPKYLFRKEGQNVTLSCEQNLNHDAMYWYRQDPGQGLRLIYYSQIVNDFQKGDIAEGYSVSREKKESFPLTVTSAQKNPTAFYLCASSIEGGGSSSYNEQFFGPGTRLTVL.

The rearrangement links TRBV5-1 to TRBJ1-3; D gene uncertain. The V end lost 4 bases, the J end lost 0 bases, and 11 bases lay between the germline ends. This CDR3 spans 15 amino acids. The germline V gene has CDR1 SGHRS and CDR2 YFSETQ. The CDR3 sequence is CASSIDRGSGNTIYF. The CDR3 coding sequence is TGCGCCAGCAGCATCGACCGGGGCTCTGGAAACACCATATATTTT.

A remark on this clonotype: The junction does not match germline at one end; this may be a read error. This chain joins TRBV12-3 or TRBV12-4 and TRBJ2-4, with 10 positions matching TRBD1. The CDR3 length is 16 residues. CDR3 nucleotides: TGTGCCAGCAGTCCCAGGGACAGGGGCGGCAAAAACATTAAGTACTTC. Its protein is CASSPRDRGGKNIKYF.

The gene calls are TRBV5-1 and TRBJ1-5, with unresolved D. Germline V lookup: CDR1 SGHRS, CDR2 YFSETQ. Trimming cost V 4 bases and J 3 bases, with 8 bases left between them. This CDR3 comprises 13 residues. Here the CDR3 reads CASSAFPNQPQHF. Written as DNA, the CDR3 is TGCGCCAGCAGCGCCTTTCCCAATCAGCCCCAGCATTTT.